The 5 T cell receptor beta chains below come from one sample, sequenced in a study of cytomegalovirus exposure and HLA in healthy donors. The PCR used 60 Vbeta and 13 Jbeta primers. Only in-frame clones appear in the TCRdb table, and some are missing; sequencing was by immunoSEQ multiplex PCR. The sample contains over 50,000 clones, about 69% of which appear only once. The sequencing sample was made of PBMCs. These receptors came from a man aged 35 to 55 in good health and CMV-seropositive.

This sequence joins TRBV5-4 and TRBJ2-6, with 9 bases lining up with TRBD2. V dropped 4 bases and J dropped 2; count of bases not matched to a gene: 10. CDR3 length: 18 amino acids. From germline, CDR1 is SGHNT and CDR2 YYREEE (reference sequence). The CDR3 DNA reads as TGTGCCAGCAGCCTGACTAGCGGTACATCAACTGGGGCCAACGTCCTGACTTTC. Amino acid sequence: CASSLTSGTSTGANVLTF. The full variable domain, completed using reference TRBV5-4 and TRBJ2-6, is ETGVTQSPTHLIKTRGQQVTLRCSSQSGHNTVSWYQQALGQGPQFIFQYYREEENGRGNFPPRFSGLQFPNYSSELNVNALELDDSALYLCASSLTSGTSTGANVLTFGAGSRLTVL.

The gene calls are TRBV7-9 and TRBJ2-7; 7 bases match TRBD1. The V gene's germline CDR1 is SEHNR and CDR2 FQNEAQ (reference sequence). Trimming cost V 1 base and J 6 bases; bases outside gene matches: 6. CDR3 length equals 14 residues. The CDR3 sequence: CASSLGRAGGEQYF. In DNA form, the CDR3 reads TGTGCCAGCAGCTTAGGACGGGCAGGGGGCGAGCAGTACTTC. Complete variable domain (other parts from reference TRBV7-9 and TRBJ2-7): DTGVSQNPRHKITKRGQNVTFRCDPISEHNRLYWYRQTLGQGPEFLTYFQNEAQLEKSRLLSDRFSAERPKGSFSTLEIQRTEQGDSAMYLCASSLGRAGGEQYFGPGTRLTVT.

The chain combines TRBV7-9 with TRBJ2-7; 10 bases are shared with TRBD2. This CDR3 region has 15 residues. With 2 bases clipped from V and 3 bases from J, the junction kept 4 bases outside the gene matches. From germline, CDR1 is SEHNR and CDR2 FQNEAQ (reference sequence). The CDR3 is CASSLSGGAFYEQYF. The CDR3 coding sequence is TGTGCCAGCAGCTTAAGCGGGGGGGCATTCTACGAGCAGTACTTC. Based on the CDR3 plus reference TRBV7-9 and TRBJ2-7, the full variable domain is DTGVSQNPRHKITKRGQNVTFRCDPISEHNRLYWYRQTLGQGPEFLTYFQNEAQLEKSRLLSDRFSAERPKGSFSTLEIQRTEQGDSAMYLCASSLSGGAFYEQYFGPGTRLTVT.

The chain joins TRBV6-1 to TRBJ1-5; possible D gene TRBD1, 6 bases. This CDR3 is 15 amino acids long. V shed 3 bases and J shed 7 bases, with 16 bases lying between them. Germline V gene sequence: CDR1 MNHNS, CDR2 SASEGT. The CDR3 sequence is CASSELGGARQPQHF. The CDR3 DNA reads TGTGCCAGCAGTGAGCTAGGGGGGGCACGGCAGCCCCAGCATTTT.

This sequence joins TRBV29-1 and TRBJ1-4; 8 positions match TRBD1. Germline V gene sequence: CDR1 SQVTM, CDR2 ANQGSEA. V trimming: 5 bases; J trimming: 7 bases; junction bases outside the gene matches: 3. This CDR3 contains 12 residues. In nucleotides, the CDR3 is TGCAGCGTTCGGACAGGGAGTGAAAAACTGTTTTTT. Its translation is CSVRTGSEKLFF.